These 26 T cell receptor beta chains originate from one sample sequenced in a study of follicular helper T cells after annual influenza vaccination. Profiling relied on immunoSEQ multiplex PCR, and the TCRdb table lists in-frame clones only, not all of them. This sample has 9,500 to 10,000 clones, with about four fifths found just once. The time point is: 2013-2014 season, 7 days after vaccination. The specimen comprised CXCR5- memory CD4+ T cells sorted from blood, sampled 7 days after influenza vaccination. The source of these receptors is an adult who received the influenza vaccine.

This chain connects TRBV6-6 to TRBJ1-6; possibly TRBD1 for D (6 bases). Trimming stripped 6 bases from V and 5 bases from J, with 17 bases between. CDR1 and CDR2 (germline): MNHNY, SVGAGI (reference sequence). The length of the CDR3 is 16 residues. CDR3 protein: CASSLREGGDNSPLHF. The CDR3 bases are TGTGCCAGCAGCCTCCGGGAAGGGGGGGATAATTCACCCCTCCACTTT.

The rearrangement joins TRBV7-2 to TRBJ2-2; D possibly corresponds to TRBD1 (5 bases). Germline V lookup: CDR1 SGHTA, CDR2 FQGNSA. V lost 1 base and J 6 bases, leaving 12 bases between the germline ends. There are 15 residues in the CDR3. CDR3 nucleotide sequence: TGTGCCAGCAGCTTAGAAATAGGGGTCTCCGGGGAGCTGTTTTTT. Translated: CASSLEIGVSGELFF.

The gene calls are TRBV30 and TRBJ2-7; D gene unclear. Looked up from germline, CDR1 is GTSNPN and CDR2 is SVGIG (reference sequence). V was trimmed by 0 bases and J by 6 bases, leaving 15 bases between them. The CDR3 has 14 amino acids. CDR3 residues: CAWSVPPQRPEQYF. Here the CDR3 DNA reads TGTGCCTGGAGTGTACCCCCCCAGAGACCCGAGCAGTACTTC.

Here the CDR3 DNA reads TGTGCCAGCAGCCCGGGGGACACCTCTAACTATGGCTACACCTTC. This encodes CASSPGDTSNYGYTF. The genes are TRBV28 and TRBJ1-2, with TRBD1 as a possible D gene (6 bases). This CDR3 region has 15 residues. CDR1 MDHEN and CDR2 SYDVKM come from the germline V gene. V lost 6 bases, J lost 0 bases, and 14 bases lay in between.

The rearrangement links TRBV30 to TRBJ2-1; D possibly corresponds to TRBD1 (6 bases). Deletions cut 2 bases from V and 0 bases from J, with 11 bases between. Germline-derived CDR1 and CDR2 are GTSNPN and SVGIG (reference sequence). This CDR3 has 15 amino acids. The CDR3 coding sequence is TGTGCCTGGAGTCAAACAGGGAGCTCCTACAATGAGCAGTTCTTC. It yields the protein CAWSQTGSSYNEQFF.

V and J are TRBV28 and TRBJ1-2; D call uncertain. CDR3 size: 13 residues. Trimming removed 6 bases from V and 8 bases from J, with 16 bases in between. Germline loops: CDR1 MDHEN, CDR2 SYDVKM. The CDR3 DNA follows: TGTGCCAGCAGCCCCACTCATGCAGGAGGCTACACCTTC. Its protein product is CASSPTHAGGYTF.

V gene TRBV5-1 combines with J gene TRBJ2-7; TRBD1 agrees at 10 bases. There are 17 residues in the CDR3. After removal of 7 bases from V and 5 bases from J, the junction contained 18 bases not matched to a gene. Germline-derived CDR1 and CDR2 are SGHRS and YFSETQ. In DNA form, the CDR3 reads TGCGCCAGCGGTCGATTTGCCGGGACAGGGGACATGAACGAGCAGTACTTC. This translates into CASGRFAGTGDMNEQYF. Filled out from reference TRBV5-1 and TRBJ2-7, the complete variable domain reads KAGVTQTPRYLIKTRGQQVTLSCSPISGHRSVSWYQQTPGQGLQFLFEYFSETQRNKGNFPGRFSGRQFSNSRSEMNVSTLELGDSALYLCASGRFAGTGDMNEQYFGPGTRLTVT.

The CDR3 DNA is TGTGCCAGCAGCCAAAGCCCCATAGCGGGAGTGGGTTACGAGCAGTACTTC. This translates into CASSQSPIAGVGYEQYF. The chain is built from TRBV4-2 and TRBJ2-7, with 9 bases lining up with TRBD2. CDR1 and CDR2 (germline): LGHNA, YNFKEQ. The V gene end was trimmed by 2 bases and the J gene end by 4 bases; junction bases not matched to a gene: 12. The CDR3 is made up of 17 amino acids.

The rearrangement links TRBV19 to TRBJ1-4; no firm D call. The CDR3 covers 18 residues. Germline loops: CDR1 LNHDA, CDR2 SQIVND (reference sequence). The V end was cut by 3 bases, the J end by 0 bases, with 17 bases between. The CDR3 DNA follows: TGTGCCAGTAGTATTGCGATCCCACGTGGGGCAACTAATGAAAAACTGTTTTTT. Translating gives CASSIAIPRGATNEKLFF.

The J gene is TRBJ1-6, the V gene TRBV7-9; TRBD1 agrees at 10 bases. CDR3 length: 15 amino acids. CDR1 is SEHNR, CDR2 FQNEAQ, per germline (reference sequence). J lost 10 bases, V lost 5 bases, and 8 bases had no gene match. CDR3 nucleotide sequence: TGTGCCAGCAGCCCGCCCGGGACAGGGGAATCACCCCTCCACTTT. This gives the protein CASSPPGTGESPLHF.

There are a few counts of this clone. The chain carries TRBV2 and TRBJ2-2; TRBD2 matches at 8 bases. From germline, CDR1 is SNHLY and CDR2 FYNNEI. The CDR3 covers 14 residues. After removal of 4 bases from V and 7 bases from J, the junction contained 5 bases not matched to a gene. The CDR3 loop reads CASSGGRQGGELFF. CDR3 coding DNA: TGTGCCAGCAGTGGCGGGAGGCAGGGCGGGGAGCTGTTTTTT.

The chain joins TRBV6-5 to TRBJ1-4; 9 positions agree with TRBD1. CDR3 length: 15 residues. V shed 6 bases, J shed 8 bases, and the junction held 10 bases outside the gene matches. CDR1 is MNHEY and CDR2 is SVGAGI in the germline V gene. As DNA, the CDR3 is TGTGCCAGCAGGCGAACCGGGACAGGGCGCGAAAAACTGTTTTTT. Amino acids: CASRRTGTGREKLFF.

This sequence joins TRBV7-3 and TRBJ2-1, with 10 bases that match TRBD2. Trimming took 2 bases from V and 8 from J; bases not matched to a gene: 9. This CDR3 is built from 16 residues. CDR1 is SGHTA and CDR2 is FQGTGA in the germline V gene. The CDR3 DNA reads as TGTGCCAGCAGCTTATACACCTCTAGCGGGGGCTATGAGCAGTTCTTC. Its translation: CASSLYTSSGGYEQFF.

The chain has TRBV7-2 and TRBJ2-3; possibly TRBD1 for D (5 bases). Trimming left V 3 bases short and J 5 bases short, with 12 bases between. CDR3 size: 14 residues. Per germline, CDR1 SGHTA and CDR2 FQGNSA. CDR3 sequence reads: CASSLNQGGDTQYF. For the CDR3, the DNA is TGTGCCAGCAGCTTGAATCAGGGCGGAGATACGCAGTATTTT. Full variable domain (remainder filled in from reference TRBV7-2 and TRBJ2-3): GAGVSQSPSNKVTEKGKDVELRCDPISGHTALYWYRQSLGQGLEFLIYFQGNSAPDKSGLPSDRFSAERTGGSVSTLTIQRTQQEDSAVYLCASSLNQGGDTQYFGPGTRLTVL.

The chain couples TRBV6-5 to TRBJ2-7, with D perhaps TRBD2 (5 bases). CDR3 length: 12 residues. The ends were cut back, 6 bases at V and 2 bases at J, with 8 bases in the middle. The germline gives CDR1 MNHEY, CDR2 SVGAGI. The CDR3 nucleotides read TGTGCCAGCAGCCCCGGGACCTACGAGCAGTACTTC. This encodes CASSPGTYEQYF.

This rearrangement joins TRBV7-2 to TRBJ2-3; D may be TRBD2 (5 bases). Germline-derived CDR1 and CDR2 are SGHTA and FQGNSA. V was clipped by 5 bases and J by 2 bases, with 11 bases between them. This CDR3 comprises 14 residues. CDR3 coding DNA: TGTGCCAGCAGCGACGGGATTTACACAGATACGCAGTATTTT. Residues: CASSDGIYTDTQYF.

The J gene is TRBJ2-5, the V gene TRBV19; the match to TRBD2 covers 15 bases. There are 15 residues in the CDR3. After removal of 4 bases from V and 5 bases from J, the junction contained 2 bases not matched to a gene. Per germline, CDR1 LNHDA and CDR2 SQIVND (reference sequence). CDR3 amino acids: CASSTGTSGGETQYF. In DNA, the CDR3 is TGTGCCAGTAGTACCGGGACTAGCGGGGGGGAGACCCAGTACTTC.

The CDR3 loop reads CASSKEGGRGFREKLFF. In DNA form, the CDR3 reads TGTGCCAGCAGCAAAGAGGGGGGAAGGGGTTTTCGGGAAAAACTGTTTTTT. The V call is TRBV21-1, the J call TRBJ1-4. TRBV21-1 is a pseudogene segment. The CDR3 has 17 residues.

The V call is TRBV2, the J call TRBJ1-4; D not certain. Germline CDR1 and CDR2: SNHLY and FYNNEI. The CDR3 spans 12 residues. V lost 5 bases, J lost 1 base, and 2 bases lay in between. The CDR3 DNA is TGTGCCAGCAGTTTAACTAATGAAAAACTGTTTTTT. Its protein product is CASSLTNEKLFF.

The chain links TRBV28 to TRBJ2-5; D is possibly TRBD1 or TRBD2 (5 bases each). The CDR3 covers 15 residues. The germline gives CDR1 MDHEN, CDR2 SYDVKM. V shed 3 bases and J shed 5 bases, with 16 bases lying between them. The CDR3 region has the DNA TGTGCCAGCAGTTTGGGACGCTATAGGGGTGAGACCCAGTACTTC. Translating it yields CASSLGRYRGETQYF.

The chain combines TRBV7-6 with TRBJ2-5, with 12 bases that match TRBD2. Germline V CDR1 and CDR2: SGHVS, FNYEAQ. V lost 5 bases to trimming and J lost 1 base; unmatched junction nucleotides: 2. This CDR3 has 15 amino acids. CDR3 residues: CASSGLAGLQETQYF. The CDR3, as DNA: TGTGCCAGCAGCGGACTAGCGGGGCTCCAAGAGACCCAGTACTTC.

V usage is TRBV27 and J usage is TRBJ2-3; TRBD2 matches at 7 bases. V was clipped by 2 bases and J by 6 bases; unmatched bases: 8. The CDR3 contains 15 residues. Germline V gives CDR1 MNHEY, CDR2 SMNVEV (reference sequence). CDR3 sequence (DNA): TGTGCCAGCAGTTTAGGCCTGCGGGGGAGGGATACGCAGTATTTT. Translation: CASSLGLRGRDTQYF.

The gene calls are TRBV27 and TRBJ2-2; TRBD2 aligns across 12 bases. V was pared by 1 base and J by 7 bases, with 7 bases of the junction left unmatched. In germline, CDR1 is MNHEY, CDR2 SMNVEV (reference sequence). This CDR3 region has 17 residues. The CDR3, as DNA: TGTGCCAGCAGTTTATATCTAGCGGGGGGGCAGGTCGGGGAGCTGTTTTTT. It yields the protein CASSLYLAGGQVGELFF.

The V and J genes are TRBV30 and TRBJ1-1; D not resolved. Germline CDR1 and CDR2: GTSNPN and SVGIG (reference sequence). Trimming stripped 3 bases from V and 6 bases from J, with 17 bases between. The CDR3 has 14 residues. The chain's CDR3 is CAWRAGITRAEAFF. CDR3 sequence (DNA): TGTGCCTGGAGGGCAGGCATTACGCGGGCTGAAGCTTTCTTT.

The chain recombines TRBV10-3 with TRBJ2-5; 9 nucleotides line up with TRBD2. With V trimmed by 2 bases and J by 2 bases, 3 bases remained unmatched. Germline V lookup: CDR1 ENHRY, CDR2 SYGVKD. The CDR3 is made up of 15 amino acids. The CDR3 spells CAISELAGGQETQYF. The DNA for the CDR3 is TGTGCCATCAGTGAGCTGGCGGGGGGGCAAGAGACCCAGTACTTC.

The rearrangement joins TRBV7-3 to TRBJ2-1; 11 bases match TRBD2. This CDR3 has 16 amino acids. J lost 4 bases, V lost 5 bases, and 7 bases had no gene match. CDR1 and CDR2 from the germline V gene are SGHTA and FQGTGA. DNA of the CDR3: TGTGCCAGCAGCCCTGGAGGGACTAGCGGATACAATGAGCAGTTCTTC. This encodes CASSPGGTSGYNEQFF.